These 14 T cell receptor beta chains were all obtained from the same sample, sequenced in a study of blood T cell repertoires in COVID-19. The repertoire was sequenced with immunoSEQ multiplex PCR; TCRdb's copy has only in-frame clones and lacks some. The sample holds some 200,000 clones, more than 70% seen once. Sequenced input: peripheral blood. These receptors were taken from a man aged 35-49 years with active or convalescent COVID-19.

The gene calls are TRBV19 and TRBJ1-1; D unclear. CDR1 LNHDA and CDR2 SQIVND come from the germline V gene (reference sequence). This CDR3 has 13 amino acids. Deletions cut 7 bases from V and 0 bases from J, with 9 bases between. The CDR3 DNA is TGTGCCAGTATGGGCGGGTTGAACACTGAAGCTTTCTTT. This codes for CASMGGLNTEAFF.

V is TRBV7-9 and J is TRBJ2-2; 9 positions match TRBD1. The V gene's germline CDR1 is SEHNR and CDR2 FQNEAQ (reference sequence). The CDR3 is 15 amino acids. V shed 6 bases, J shed 5 bases, and the junction held 7 bases outside the gene matches. DNA of the CDR3: TGTGCCAGCAGTATGGGACAGGGCTGGACCGGGGAGCTGTTTTTT. Its protein product is CASSMGQGWTGELFF.

This clone is a singleton in its sample. The chain uses TRBV19 and TRBJ1-2; TRBD1 might be the D (6 bases). This CDR3 region has 14 residues. Germline V gives CDR1 LNHDA, CDR2 SQIVND (reference sequence). Trimming shortened V by 2 bases and J by 4 bases, and 11 bases separated the two germline ends. The CDR3 loop reads CASSIRGSPYGYTF. The CDR3 nucleotides read TGTGCCAGTAGTATAAGGGGGTCCCCCTATGGCTACACCTTC.

This clone came up once. Compared with germline, one end of the junction differs, possibly owing to a read error. The chain joins TRBV30 to TRBJ1-1; TRBD1 might be the D (6 bases). Germline CDR1 is GTSNPN and CDR2 is SVGIG (reference sequence). The CDR3 sequence is 10 residues long. The CDR3 spells CGVGQSEAFF. CDR3 bases: TGCGGGGTCGGACAGTCTGAAGCTTTCTTT. The whole variable domain, filled in from reference TRBV30 and TRBJ1-1, reads SQTIHQWPATLVQPVGSPLSLECTVEGTSNPNLYWYRQAAGRGLQLLFYSVGIGQISSEVPQNLSASRPQDRQFILSSKKLLLSDSGFYLCGVGQSEAFFGQGTRLTVV.

This clone came up once. This chain uses TRBV7-2 with TRBJ2-1, with a tentative D call TRBD2 (5 bases). Germline assignment: CDR1 SGHTA and CDR2 FQGNSA. Deletions cut 0 bases from V and 2 bases from J, with 11 bases between. This CDR3 region has 16 residues. The CDR3 bases are TGTGCCAGCAGCTTAGCGTCAAGGCGGGCCTACAATGAGCAGTTCTTC. Amino acid sequence: CASSLASRRAYNEQFF.

V gene TRBV30 combines with J gene TRBJ2-1, with 12 nucleotides matching TRBD2. The ends lost 7 bases at V and 6 bases at J; junction bases unmatched: 7. Per germline, CDR1 GTSNPN and CDR2 SVGIG (reference sequence). The CDR3 covers 14 residues. The CDR3 DNA sequence: TGTGCCTCGAATCGACTAGCGGGAGTCAATGAGCAGTTCTTC. This sequence encodes CASNRLAGVNEQFF.

The chain recombines TRBV11-2 with TRBJ1-2; no firm D call. Germline loops: CDR1 SGHAT, CDR2 FQNNGV. This CDR3 has 14 amino acids. The V and J ends lost 9 bases and 0 bases respectively, with 14 bases between them. CDR3 region: CASSPEISNYGYTF. The CDR3, as DNA: TGTGCCAGTAGCCCTGAGATATCTAACTATGGCTACACCTTC.

The V gene is TRBV12-3 or TRBV12-4, the J gene TRBJ2-4, with D tentatively TRBD2 (7 bases). Trimming took off 5 bases at V and 12 bases at J, with 11 bases between the two ends. The CDR3 length is 11 residues. The CDR3 loop is CASSRGDTQYF. The DNA of the CDR3 is TGTGCCAGCAGTCGGGGGGACACTCAGTACTTC.

V and J are TRBV5-1 and TRBJ1-2, with TRBD1 as a possible D gene (6 bases). CDR3 size: 16 residues. Trimming removed 3 bases from V and 3 bases from J, with 18 bases in between. Germline values: CDR1 SGHRS, CDR2 YFSETQ. The CDR3 reads CASSSTFARTDYGYTF. Here the CDR3 DNA reads TGCGCCAGCAGCTCAACCTTCGCCAGGACAGACTATGGCTACACCTTC.

V and J are TRBV12-3 or TRBV12-4 and TRBJ2-5; a weak D match, TRBD2 (6 bases). The V gene lost 7 bases and the J gene lost 5 bases, with 14 bases spanning the gap. This CDR3 is built from 13 residues. The CDR3 nucleotides read TGTGCCAGCACCCCCCCTGGGAGGGAGACCCAGTACTTC. Its translation: CASTPPGRETQYF.

The gene calls are TRBV5-5 and TRBJ2-7, with D perhaps TRBD2 (7 bases). CDR1 SGHKS and CDR2 YYEKEE come from the germline V gene (reference sequence). Trimming took 2 bases from V and 5 from J, leaving 14 bases between them. The CDR3 loop spans 14 amino acids. Here the CDR3 reads CASSFFGGPNEQYF. CDR3 nucleotides: TGTGCCAGCAGCTTTTTCGGGGGGCCTAACGAGCAGTACTTC.

The chain links TRBV7-2 to TRBJ1-2, with no clear D. Germline assignment: CDR1 SGHTA and CDR2 FQGNSA. V was shortened by 3 bases and J by 0 bases, with 11 bases between the two germline ends. The CDR3 sequence is 15 residues long. This CDR3 is CASSFGGQANYGYTF. Here the CDR3 DNA reads TGTGCCAGCAGCTTTGGAGGGCAAGCTAACTATGGCTACACCTTC.

This chain uses TRBV20-1 with TRBJ2-7; 7 bases fit TRBD2. CDR3 size: 14 residues. The V segment lost 6 bases and the J segment 6 bases; nucleotides outside the gene matches: 14. The V gene's germline CDR1 is DFQATT and CDR2 SNEGSKA (reference sequence). CDR3 loop: CSASRGLPRTEQYF. DNA for the CDR3: TGCAGTGCCAGTAGGGGACTACCAAGAACCGAGCAGTACTTC.

The chain uses TRBV4-1 and TRBJ2-1; 11 nucleotides agree with TRBD2. V shed 5 bases, J shed 6 bases, and the junction held 9 bases outside the gene matches. The CDR3 has 16 amino acids. The germline V gene encodes CDR1 MGHRA and CDR2 YSYEKL. CDR3 sequence (DNA): TGCGCCAGCAGCACAACGACTAGCGGGGTCCCCAATGAGCAGTTCTTC. This sequence encodes CASSTTTSGVPNEQFF.